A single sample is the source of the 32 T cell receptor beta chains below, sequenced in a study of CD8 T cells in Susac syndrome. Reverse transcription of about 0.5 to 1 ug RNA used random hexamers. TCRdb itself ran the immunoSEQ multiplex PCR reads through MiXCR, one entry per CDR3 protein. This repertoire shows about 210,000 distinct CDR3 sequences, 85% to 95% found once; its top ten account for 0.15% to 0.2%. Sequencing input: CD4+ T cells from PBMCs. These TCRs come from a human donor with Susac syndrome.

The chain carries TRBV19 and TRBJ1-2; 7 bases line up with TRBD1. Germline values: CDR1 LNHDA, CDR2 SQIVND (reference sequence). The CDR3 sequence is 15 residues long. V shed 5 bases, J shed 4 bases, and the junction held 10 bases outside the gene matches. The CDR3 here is CASSDTGAVGYGYTF. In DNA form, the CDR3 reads TGTGCCAGTAGTGATACAGGGGCAGTTGGCTATGGCTACACCTTC.

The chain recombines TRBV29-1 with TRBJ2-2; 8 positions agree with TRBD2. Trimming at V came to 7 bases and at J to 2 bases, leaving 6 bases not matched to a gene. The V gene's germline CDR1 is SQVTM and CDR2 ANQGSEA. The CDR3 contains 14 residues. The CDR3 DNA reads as TGCAGCGCGGGGGGGCGTCTTAACACCGGGGAGCTGTTTTTT. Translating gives CSAGGRLNTGELFF.

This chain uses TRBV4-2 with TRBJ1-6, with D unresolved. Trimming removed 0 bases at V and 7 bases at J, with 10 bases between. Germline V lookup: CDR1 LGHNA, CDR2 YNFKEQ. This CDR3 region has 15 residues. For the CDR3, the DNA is TGTGCCAGCAGCCAAGATGGGCAGTCAAATTCACCCCTCCACTTT. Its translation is CASSQDGQSNSPLHF.

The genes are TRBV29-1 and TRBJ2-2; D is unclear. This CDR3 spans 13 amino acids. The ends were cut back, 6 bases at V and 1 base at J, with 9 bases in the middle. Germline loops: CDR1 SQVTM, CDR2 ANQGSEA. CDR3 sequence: CSVRAENTGELFF. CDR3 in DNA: TGCAGCGTAAGGGCCGAGAACACCGGGGAGCTGTTTTTT.

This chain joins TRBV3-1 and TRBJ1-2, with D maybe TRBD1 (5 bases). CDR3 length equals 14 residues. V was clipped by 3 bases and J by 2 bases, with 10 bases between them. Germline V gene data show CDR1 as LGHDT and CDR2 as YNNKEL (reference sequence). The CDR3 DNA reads TGTGCCAGCAGCCACGGAGGGGCCAACTATGGCTACACCTTC. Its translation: CASSHGGANYGYTF. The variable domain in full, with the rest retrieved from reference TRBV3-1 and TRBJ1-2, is DTAVSQTPKYLVTQMGNDKSIKCEQNLGHDTMYWYKQDSKKFLKIMFSYNNKELIINETVPNRFSPKSPDKAHLNLHINSLELGDSAVYFCASSHGGANYGYTFGSGTRLTVV.

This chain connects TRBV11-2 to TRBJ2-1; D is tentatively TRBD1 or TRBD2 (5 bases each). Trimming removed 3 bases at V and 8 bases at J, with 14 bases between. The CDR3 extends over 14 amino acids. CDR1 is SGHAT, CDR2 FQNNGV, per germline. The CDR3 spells CASSFEGLMDEQFF. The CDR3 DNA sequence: TGTGCCAGCAGCTTCGAGGGGTTAATGGATGAGCAGTTCTTC.

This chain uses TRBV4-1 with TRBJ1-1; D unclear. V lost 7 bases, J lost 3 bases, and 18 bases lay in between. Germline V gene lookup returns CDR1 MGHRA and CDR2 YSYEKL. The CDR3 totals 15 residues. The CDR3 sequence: CASTLLGRPDTEAFF. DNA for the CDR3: TGCGCCAGCACCCTCTTGGGCAGACCAGACACTGAAGCTTTCTTT.

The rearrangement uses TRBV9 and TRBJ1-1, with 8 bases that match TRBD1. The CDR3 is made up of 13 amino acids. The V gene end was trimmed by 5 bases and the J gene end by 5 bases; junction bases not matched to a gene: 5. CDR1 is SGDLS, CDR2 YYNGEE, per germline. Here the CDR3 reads CASSVDRETEAFF. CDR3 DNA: TGTGCCAGCAGTGTGGACAGGGAAACTGAAGCTTTCTTT. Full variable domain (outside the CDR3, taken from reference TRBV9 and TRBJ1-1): DSGVTQTPKHLITATGQRVTLRCSPRSGDLSVYWYQQSLDQGLQFLIQYYNGEERAKGNILERFSAQQFPDLHSELNLSSLELGDSALYFCASSVDRETEAFFGQGTRLTVV.

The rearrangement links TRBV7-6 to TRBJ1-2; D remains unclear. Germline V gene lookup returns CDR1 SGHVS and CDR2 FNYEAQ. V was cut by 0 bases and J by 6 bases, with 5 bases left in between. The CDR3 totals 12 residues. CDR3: CASSLASHGYTF. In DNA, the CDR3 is TGTGCCAGCAGCTTAGCCAGCCATGGCTACACCTTC.

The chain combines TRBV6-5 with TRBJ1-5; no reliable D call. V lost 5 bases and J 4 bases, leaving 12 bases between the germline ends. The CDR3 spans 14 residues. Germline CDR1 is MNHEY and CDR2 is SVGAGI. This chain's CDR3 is CASSGGSKNQPQHF. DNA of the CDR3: TGTGCCAGCAGTGGAGGGTCTAAAAATCAGCCCCAGCATTTT.

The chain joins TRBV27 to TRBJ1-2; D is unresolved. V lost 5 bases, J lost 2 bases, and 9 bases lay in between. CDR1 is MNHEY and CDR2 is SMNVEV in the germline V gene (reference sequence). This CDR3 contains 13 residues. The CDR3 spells CASSLQRNYGYTF. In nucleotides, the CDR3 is TGTGCCAGCAGTCTGCAGCGAAACTATGGCTACACCTTC.

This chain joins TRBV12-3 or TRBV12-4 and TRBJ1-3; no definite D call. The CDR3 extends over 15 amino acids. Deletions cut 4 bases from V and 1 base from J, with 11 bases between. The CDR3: CASSSPGWSGNTIYF. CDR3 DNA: TGTGCCAGCAGTTCCCCCGGTTGGTCTGGAAACACCATATATTTT.

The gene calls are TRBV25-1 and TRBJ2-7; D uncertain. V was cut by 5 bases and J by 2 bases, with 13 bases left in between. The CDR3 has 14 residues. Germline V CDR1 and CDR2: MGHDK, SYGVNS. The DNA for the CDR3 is TGTGCCAGCAGTCCGGCGGTACGAACCTACGAGCAGTACTTC. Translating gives CASSPAVRTYEQYF.

This chain's CDR3 is CASSPTRTLTSEAFF. CDR3 nucleotides: TGCGCCAGCAGCCCCACCCGGACACTTACCTCGGAGGCTTTCTTT. The V gene is TRBV4-3, the J gene TRBJ1-1; weak D call: TRBD1 (5 bases). Germline lookup yields CDR1 LGHNA and CDR2 YSLEER. V lost 4 bases to trimming and J lost 11 bases, with 23 bases between them. This CDR3 spans 15 amino acids.

For the CDR3, the DNA is TGTGCCTGGACAGGGGGCCAGGGCACAGATACGCAGTATTTT. It codes for CAWTGGQGTDTQYF. The chain is built from TRBV30 and TRBJ2-3; 8 bases match TRBD1. CDR3 length: 14 residues. Germline V gene sequence: CDR1 GTSNPN, CDR2 SVGIG (reference sequence). Losses at the gene ends were 4 bases for V and 1 base for J; bases not matched to a gene: 4.

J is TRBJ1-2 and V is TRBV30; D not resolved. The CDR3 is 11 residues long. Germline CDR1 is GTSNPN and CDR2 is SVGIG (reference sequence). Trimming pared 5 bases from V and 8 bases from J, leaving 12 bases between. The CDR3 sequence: CAWFSGEGYTF. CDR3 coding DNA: TGTGCCTGGTTTAGTGGGGAAGGCTACACCTTC.

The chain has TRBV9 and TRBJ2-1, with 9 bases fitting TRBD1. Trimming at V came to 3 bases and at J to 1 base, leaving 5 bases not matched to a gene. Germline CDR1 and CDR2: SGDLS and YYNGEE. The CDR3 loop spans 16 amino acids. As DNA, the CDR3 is TGTGCCAGCAGCGGGGGACAGGGCCCTTCCTACAATGAGCAGTTCTTC. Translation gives CASSGGQGPSYNEQFF. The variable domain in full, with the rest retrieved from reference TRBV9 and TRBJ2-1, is DSGVTQTPKHLITATGQRVTLRCSPRSGDLSVYWYQQSLDQGLQFLIQYYNGEERAKGNILERFSAQQFPDLHSELNLSSLELGDSALYFCASSGGQGPSYNEQFFGPGTRLTVL.

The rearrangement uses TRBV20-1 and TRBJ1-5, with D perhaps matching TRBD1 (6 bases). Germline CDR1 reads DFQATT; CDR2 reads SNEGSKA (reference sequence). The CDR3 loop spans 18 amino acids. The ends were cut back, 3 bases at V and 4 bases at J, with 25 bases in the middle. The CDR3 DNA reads TGCAGTGCTAGTATCGCCGGACAGTCCTTGGTTCGAAATCAGCCCCAGCATTTT. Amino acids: CSASIAGQSLVRNQPQHF.

DNA of the CDR3: TGTGCCAGTTCCTCTGGAGATCACCGCAATGAGCAGTTCTTC. The encoded protein is CASSSGDHRNEQFF. V and J are TRBV19 and TRBJ2-1, with D unresolved. This CDR3 has 14 residues. Germline CDR1 reads LNHDA; CDR2 reads SQIVND (reference sequence). V was pared by 8 bases and J by 6 bases, with 17 bases between.

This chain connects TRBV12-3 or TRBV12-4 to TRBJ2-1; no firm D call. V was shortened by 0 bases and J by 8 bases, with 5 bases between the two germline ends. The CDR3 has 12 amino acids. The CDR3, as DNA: TGTGCCAGCAGTTTAGCCCCCGATGAGCAGTTCTTC. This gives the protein CASSLAPDEQFF.

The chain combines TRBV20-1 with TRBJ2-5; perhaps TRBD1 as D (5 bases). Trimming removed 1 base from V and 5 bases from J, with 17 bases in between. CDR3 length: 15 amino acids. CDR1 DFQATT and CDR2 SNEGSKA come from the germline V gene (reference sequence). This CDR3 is CSARARGRDWETQYF. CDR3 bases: TGCAGTGCTAGAGCCCGAGGCAGGGATTGGGAGACCCAGTACTTC.

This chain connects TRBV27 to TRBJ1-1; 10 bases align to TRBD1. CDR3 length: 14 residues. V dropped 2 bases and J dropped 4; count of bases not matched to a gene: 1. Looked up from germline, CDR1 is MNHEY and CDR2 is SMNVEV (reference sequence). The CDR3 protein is CASSLRTGGTEAFF. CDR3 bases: TGTGCCAGCAGTTTAAGGACAGGGGGCACTGAAGCTTTCTTT.

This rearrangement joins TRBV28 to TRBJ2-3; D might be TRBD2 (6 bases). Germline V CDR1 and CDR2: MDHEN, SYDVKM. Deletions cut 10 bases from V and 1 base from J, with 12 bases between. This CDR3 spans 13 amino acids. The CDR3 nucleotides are TGTGCCACCTCGTCGGGGGGCACAGATACGCAGTATTTT. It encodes CATSSGGTDTQYF.

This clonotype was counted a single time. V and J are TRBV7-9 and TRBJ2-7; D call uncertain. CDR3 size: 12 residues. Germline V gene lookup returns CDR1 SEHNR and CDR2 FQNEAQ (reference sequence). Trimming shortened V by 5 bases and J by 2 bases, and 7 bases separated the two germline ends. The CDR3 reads CASSQVTYEQYF. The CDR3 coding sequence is TGTGCCAGCAGCCAAGTAACCTACGAGCAGTACTTC.

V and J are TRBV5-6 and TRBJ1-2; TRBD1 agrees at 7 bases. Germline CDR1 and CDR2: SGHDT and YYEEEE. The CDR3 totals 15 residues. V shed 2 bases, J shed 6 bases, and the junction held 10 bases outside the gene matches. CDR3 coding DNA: TGTGCCAGCAGCTTTCCAGGGGAGGGGGCGGATGGCTACACCTTC. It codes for CASSFPGEGADGYTF. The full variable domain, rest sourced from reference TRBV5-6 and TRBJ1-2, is DAGVTQSPTHLIKTRGQQVTLRCSPKSGHDTVSWYQQALGQGPQFIFQYYEEEERQRGNFPDRFSGHQFPNYSSELNVNALLLGDSALYLCASSFPGEGADGYTFGSGTRLTVV.

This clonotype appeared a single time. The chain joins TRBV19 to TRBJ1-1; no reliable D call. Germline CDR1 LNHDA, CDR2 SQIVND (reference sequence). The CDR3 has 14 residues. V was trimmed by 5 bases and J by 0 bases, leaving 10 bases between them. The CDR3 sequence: CASSGLTVNTEAFF. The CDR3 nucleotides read TGTGCCAGTAGTGGATTGACTGTGAACACTGAAGCTTTCTTT.

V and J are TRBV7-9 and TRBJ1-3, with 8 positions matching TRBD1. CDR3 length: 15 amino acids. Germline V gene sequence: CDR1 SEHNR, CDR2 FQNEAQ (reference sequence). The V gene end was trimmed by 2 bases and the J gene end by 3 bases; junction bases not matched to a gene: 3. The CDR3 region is CASSLQGAGGNTIYF. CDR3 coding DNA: TGTGCCAGCAGCTTACAGGGGGCGGGTGGAAACACCATATATTTT.

The chain's CDR3 is CASSLERRSYEQYF. DNA for the CDR3: TGTGCCAGCAGCTTAGAACGGAGGTCTTACGAGCAGTACTTC. V is TRBV7-2 and J is TRBJ2-7; weak D call: TRBD2 (5 bases). There are 14 residues in the CDR3. Deletions cut 1 base from V and 4 bases from J, with 11 bases between. In germline, CDR1 is SGHTA, CDR2 FQGNSA. Combining the CDR3 with reference TRBV7-2 and TRBJ2-7 gives the whole variable domain GAGVSQSPSNKVTEKGKDVELRCDPISGHTALYWYRQSLGQGLEFLIYFQGNSAPDKSGLPSDRFSAERTGGSVSTLTIQRTQQEDSAVYLCASSLERRSYEQYFGPGTRLTVT.

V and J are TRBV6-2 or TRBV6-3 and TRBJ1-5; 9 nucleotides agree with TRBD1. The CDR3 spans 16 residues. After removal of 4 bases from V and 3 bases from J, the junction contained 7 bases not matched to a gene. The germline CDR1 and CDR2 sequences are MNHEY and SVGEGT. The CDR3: CASSSDRGNINQPQHF. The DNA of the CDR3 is TGTGCCAGCAGTTCCGACAGGGGGAACATCAATCAGCCCCAGCATTTT.

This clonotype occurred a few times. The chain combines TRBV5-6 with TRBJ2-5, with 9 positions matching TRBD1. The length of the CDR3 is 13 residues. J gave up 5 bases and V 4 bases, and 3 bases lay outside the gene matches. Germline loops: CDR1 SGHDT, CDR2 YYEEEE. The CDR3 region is CASSRTGAETQYF. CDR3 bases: TGTGCCAGCAGCCGGACAGGGGCTGAGACCCAGTACTTC.

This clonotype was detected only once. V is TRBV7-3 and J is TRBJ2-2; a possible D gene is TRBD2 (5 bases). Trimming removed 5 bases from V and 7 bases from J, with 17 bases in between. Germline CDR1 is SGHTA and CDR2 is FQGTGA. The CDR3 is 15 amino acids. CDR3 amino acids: CASSDVRDTGGELFF. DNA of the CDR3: TGTGCCAGCAGCGACGTGAGGGATACTGGCGGGGAGCTGTTTTTT.

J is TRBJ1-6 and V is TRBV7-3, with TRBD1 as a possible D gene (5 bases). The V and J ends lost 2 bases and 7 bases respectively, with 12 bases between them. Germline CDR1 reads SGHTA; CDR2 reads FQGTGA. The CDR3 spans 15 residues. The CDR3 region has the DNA TGTGCCAGCAGCTTAGAGCCCCAGGGAAATTCACCCCTCCACTTT. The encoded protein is CASSLEPQGNSPLHF.